Listed below are T cell receptor beta chains from one sample, sequenced in a study of T-cell memory formation after mild COVID-19. TCRdb independently ran MiXCR on the 5' RACE reads; one entry per CDR3 protein. The sample contains about 84,000 distinct CDR3 sequences, over 11% of which appear only once. The sequencing sample was made of PBMCs or a T cell subset sorted from them (not recorded which). The receptor source for this set is an adult woman who had mild COVID-19 (a few samples of this study predate the infection). Cell type and time point are not known. Both conserved end residues are part of each CDR3. Each record gives: D gene, J gene, CDR3 length, clone size, V gene, CDR3 protein, CDR3 DNA. A D gene is named only where the DNA matches it firmly. Clone size is given for some rows only: seen once, a few or many times, or a class if the clone is expanded.

d_call: -
j_call: TRBJ2-2
cdr3_length: 13
clone_size: -
v_call: TRBV24-1
cdr3_aa: CATSDLAGGELFF
cdr3_nt: TGTGCCACCAGTGATTTGGCCGGCGGGGAGCTGTTTTTT

d_call: TRBD1
j_call: TRBJ2-3
cdr3_length: 15
clone_size: -
v_call: TRBV7-2
cdr3_aa: CASSRPGTETDTQYF
cdr3_nt: TGTGCCAGCAGCCGTCCCGGGACAGAGACAGATACGCAGTATTTT

d_call: TRBD1
j_call: TRBJ2-4
cdr3_length: 13
clone_size: many
v_call: TRBV12-3/TRBV12-4
cdr3_aa: CASSSTGANIQYF
cdr3_nt: TGTGCCAGCAGCTCGACAGGGGCAAACATTCAGTACTTC

d_call: -
j_call: TRBJ2-3
cdr3_length: 14
clone_size: few
v_call: TRBV7-9
cdr3_aa: CAIPRGELTDTQYF
cdr3_nt: TGTGCCATCCCCCGGGGAGAGCTCACAGATACGCAGTATTTT

d_call: TRBD2
j_call: TRBJ2-3
cdr3_length: 18
clone_size: few
v_call: TRBV7-9
cdr3_aa: CASSPPLAGGPSTDTQYF
cdr3_nt: TGTGCCAGCAGCCCGCCTCTAGCGGGAGGGCCTAGCACAGATACGCAGTATTTT

d_call: -
j_call: TRBJ2-7
cdr3_length: 15
clone_size: -
v_call: TRBV29-1
cdr3_aa: CSVEVGNSLGYEQYF
cdr3_nt: TGCAGCGTTGAAGTCGGCAACTCCTTGGGCTACGAGCAGTACTTC

d_call: -
j_call: TRBJ2-3
cdr3_length: 15
clone_size: -
v_call: TRBV12-5
cdr3_aa: CASGLVPLGTDTQYF
cdr3_nt: TGTGCTAGTGGTTTGGTACCCCTAGGCACAGATACGCAGTATTTT

d_call: -
j_call: TRBJ2-2
cdr3_length: 15
clone_size: few
v_call: TRBV20-1
cdr3_aa: CSARDQQTNTGELFF
cdr3_nt: TGCAGTGCTAGAGATCAACAGACGAACACCGGGGAGCTGTTTTTT

d_call: -
j_call: TRBJ1-2
cdr3_length: 14
clone_size: -
v_call: TRBV29-1
cdr3_aa: CSVDSQAGYYGYTF
cdr3_nt: TGCAGCGTTGACTCCCAGGCTGGTTACTATGGCTACACCTTC

d_call: TRBD2
j_call: TRBJ2-5
cdr3_length: 16
clone_size: -
v_call: TRBV19
cdr3_aa: CASSIIGLAGTETQYF
cdr3_nt: TGTGCCAGTAGTATCATCGGACTAGCGGGGACAGAGACCCAGTACTTC

d_call: TRBD2
j_call: TRBJ2-1
cdr3_length: 15
clone_size: -
v_call: TRBV5-6
cdr3_aa: CASSLALAGYNEQFF
cdr3_nt: TGTGCCAGCAGCTTGGCGCTAGCGGGGTACAATGAGCAGTTCTTC

d_call: -
j_call: TRBJ2-4
cdr3_length: 14
clone_size: few
v_call: TRBV5-6
cdr3_aa: CASSVPSSGSGFWF
cdr3_nt: TGTGCCAGCAGCGTCCCGTCGTCAGGATCCGGTTTTTGGTTC

d_call: -
j_call: TRBJ2-7
cdr3_length: 13
clone_size: few
v_call: TRBV20-1
cdr3_aa: CSARAPAALEQYF
cdr3_nt: TGCAGTGCTAGGGCCCCCGCTGCGCTTGAGCAGTACTTC

d_call: TRBD1
j_call: TRBJ2-1
cdr3_length: 16
clone_size: -
v_call: TRBV4-3
cdr3_aa: CASSQEEAANRGSQFF
cdr3_nt: TGCGCCAGCAGCCAAGAGGAGGCAGCAAACAGGGGTTCGCAGTTCTTC

d_call: TRBD1
j_call: TRBJ2-1
cdr3_length: 16
clone_size: few
v_call: TRBV12-3/TRBV12-4
cdr3_aa: CASSGRRDSWNNEQFF
cdr3_nt: TGTGCCAGCAGTGGGCGTCGGGACAGTTGGAACAATGAGCAGTTCTTC

d_call: -
j_call: TRBJ1-2
cdr3_length: 12
clone_size: few
v_call: TRBV12-3/TRBV12-4
cdr3_aa: CASTQTVYGYTF
cdr3_nt: TGTGCCAGCACCCAGACTGTCTATGGCTACACCTTC

d_call: -
j_call: TRBJ2-7
cdr3_length: 13
clone_size: -
v_call: TRBV12-5
cdr3_aa: CASGLPGMDEQYF
cdr3_nt: TGTGCTAGTGGTTTGCCAGGGATGGACGAGCAGTACTTC

d_call: TRBD1
j_call: TRBJ2-5
cdr3_length: 14
clone_size: few
v_call: TRBV29-1
cdr3_aa: CSVVPRGLGETQYF
cdr3_nt: TGCAGCGTTGTGCCCAGGGGGCTTGGAGAGACCCAGTACTTC

d_call: -
j_call: TRBJ2-1
cdr3_length: 12
clone_size: few
v_call: TRBV7-9
cdr3_aa: CASSPGGTEQFF
cdr3_nt: TGTGCCAGCAGCCCCGGTGGGACCGAGCAGTTCTTC

d_call: TRBD1
j_call: TRBJ1-1
cdr3_length: 18
clone_size: -
v_call: TRBV7-9
cdr3_aa: CASSPGDRGGYGPPEAFF
cdr3_nt: TGTGCCAGCAGCCCCGGGGACAGAGGAGGGTACGGCCCCCCTGAAGCTTTCTTT

d_call: -
j_call: TRBJ2-3
cdr3_length: 16
clone_size: -
v_call: TRBV7-6
cdr3_aa: CASSLVAGRTTDTQYF
cdr3_nt: TGTGCCAGCAGCTTAGTTGCGGGGCGCACGACAGATACGCAGTATTTT

d_call: -
j_call: TRBJ1-2
cdr3_length: 15
clone_size: -
v_call: TRBV5-1
cdr3_aa: CASSSPDSINYGYTF
cdr3_nt: TGCGCCAGCAGCTCCCCGGACAGTATAAACTATGGCTACACCTTC

d_call: -
j_call: TRBJ2-5
cdr3_length: 15
clone_size: few
v_call: TRBV7-8
cdr3_aa: CASTRRDSLRETQYF
cdr3_nt: TGTGCCAGCACCCGGAGGGACTCTCTGAGAGAAACCCAGTACTTC

d_call: -
j_call: TRBJ2-7
cdr3_length: 13
clone_size: -
v_call: TRBV4-2
cdr3_aa: CASSQEWGSEQYF
cdr3_nt: TGTGCCAGCAGCCAAGAATGGGGATCCGAGCAGTACTTC

d_call: TRBD2
j_call: TRBJ2-3
cdr3_length: 18
clone_size: many
v_call: TRBV12-3/TRBV12-4
cdr3_aa: CASSLRLFQRGDTDTQYF
cdr3_nt: TGTGCCAGCAGTCTACGACTTTTTCAGCGGGGGGACACAGATACGCAGTATTTT

d_call: TRBD1
j_call: TRBJ2-1
cdr3_length: 15
clone_size: many
v_call: TRBV7-3
cdr3_aa: CASSLGTGSHNEQFF
cdr3_nt: TGTGCCAGCAGCCTAGGGACAGGGTCACACAATGAGCAGTTCTTC

d_call: TRBD1
j_call: TRBJ2-3
cdr3_length: 16
clone_size: many
v_call: TRBV7-9
cdr3_aa: CASSSRDRAAGDTQYF
cdr3_nt: TGTGCCAGCAGCTCCCGGGACAGGGCTGCTGGAGATACGCAGTATTTT

d_call: TRBD1
j_call: TRBJ2-5
cdr3_length: 16
clone_size: -
v_call: TRBV7-7
cdr3_aa: CASSSGTGGAGETQYF
cdr3_nt: TGTGCTAGCAGCTCCGGGACAGGGGGCGCGGGGGAGACCCAGTACTTC

d_call: -
j_call: TRBJ2-1
cdr3_length: 16
clone_size: -
v_call: TRBV11-2
cdr3_aa: CASSLARGLIGNEQFF
cdr3_nt: TGTGCCAGCAGCCTAGCGAGGGGGCTTATAGGCAATGAGCAGTTCTTC

d_call: -
j_call: TRBJ2-3
cdr3_length: 13
clone_size: few
v_call: TRBV7-7
cdr3_aa: CASSSPGADTQYF
cdr3_nt: TGTGCCAGCAGCTCCCCGGGAGCAGATACGCAGTATTTT

d_call: -
j_call: TRBJ2-7
cdr3_length: 13
clone_size: few
v_call: TRBV15
cdr3_aa: CATSRDNPDEQYF
cdr3_nt: TGTGCCACCAGCAGAGATAACCCGGACGAGCAGTACTTC

d_call: TRBD1
j_call: TRBJ2-5
cdr3_length: 17
clone_size: -
v_call: TRBV7-6
cdr3_aa: CASSSQRDRGLQETQYF
cdr3_nt: TGTGCCAGCAGCTCGCAGCGGGACAGGGGACTCCAAGAGACCCAGTACTTC

d_call: TRBD1
j_call: TRBJ1-1
cdr3_length: 15
clone_size: few
v_call: TRBV5-6
cdr3_aa: CASSPGQGRDTEAFF
cdr3_nt: TGTGCCAGCAGCCCGGGACAGGGGCGGGACACTGAAGCTTTCTTT

d_call: -
j_call: TRBJ1-5
cdr3_length: 14
clone_size: few
v_call: TRBV7-2
cdr3_aa: CASSWGLGNQPQHF
cdr3_nt: TGTGCCAGCAGCTGGGGGTTGGGCAATCAGCCCCAGCATTTT

d_call: TRBD2
j_call: TRBJ2-7
cdr3_length: 14
clone_size: -
v_call: TRBV20-1
cdr3_aa: CSAKTSGRAYEQYF
cdr3_nt: TGCAGTGCCAAGACTAGCGGGAGGGCGTACGAGCAGTACTTC

d_call: -
j_call: TRBJ1-1
cdr3_length: 13
clone_size: -
v_call: TRBV5-4
cdr3_aa: CASSLPGGTEAFF
cdr3_nt: TGTGCCAGCAGCTTGCCTGGGGGAACTGAAGCTTTCTTT

d_call: TRBD2
j_call: TRBJ2-7
cdr3_length: 14
clone_size: -
v_call: TRBV29-1
cdr3_aa: CSVQGTNTLLEQYF
cdr3_nt: TGCAGCGTCCAAGGGACTAACACTTTATTGGAGCAGTACTTC

d_call: -
j_call: TRBJ1-2
cdr3_length: 14
clone_size: -
v_call: TRBV27
cdr3_aa: CASSLSMGAYGYTF
cdr3_nt: TGTGCCAGCAGTTTATCGATGGGGGCCTATGGCTACACCTTC

d_call: -
j_call: TRBJ2-7
cdr3_length: 14
clone_size: -
v_call: TRBV29-1
cdr3_aa: CSAWPPHDLCEQYF
cdr3_nt: TGCAGCGCCTGGCCCCCGCATGATTTATGCGAGCAGTACTTC

d_call: TRBD2
j_call: TRBJ2-5
cdr3_length: 15
clone_size: -
v_call: TRBV4-2
cdr3_aa: CASSPRTSGQETQYF
cdr3_nt: TGTGCCAGCAGCCCCAGGACTAGCGGCCAAGAGACCCAGTACTTC

d_call: TRBD1
j_call: TRBJ2-2
cdr3_length: 15
clone_size: -
v_call: TRBV7-8
cdr3_aa: CASSLPTGKDGELFF
cdr3_nt: TGTGCCAGCAGCCTCCCGACAGGGAAGGACGGGGAGCTGTTTTTT

d_call: TRBD1
j_call: TRBJ2-3
cdr3_length: 16
clone_size: -
v_call: TRBV24-1
cdr3_aa: CATSESDRGTGDTQYF
cdr3_nt: TGTGCCACCAGTGAATCAGACAGGGGCACTGGAGATACGCAGTATTTT

d_call: TRBD2
j_call: TRBJ2-7
cdr3_length: 15
clone_size: -
v_call: TRBV4-3
cdr3_aa: CASSQGGSGSYEQYF
cdr3_nt: TGCGCCAGCAGCCAAGGGGGTAGCGGGAGTTACGAGCAGTACTTC

d_call: TRBD1
j_call: TRBJ1-1
cdr3_length: 14
clone_size: -
v_call: TRBV7-6
cdr3_aa: CASSNRQGTTEAFF
cdr3_nt: TGTGCCAGCAGCAATCGACAGGGTACCACTGAAGCTTTCTTT

d_call: -
j_call: TRBJ2-7
cdr3_length: 15
clone_size: few
v_call: TRBV27
cdr3_aa: CASSSHDRSGYEQYF
cdr3_nt: TGTGCCAGCAGTTCACACGACAGGTCGGGCTACGAGCAGTACTTC

d_call: TRBD2
j_call: TRBJ2-1
cdr3_length: 16
clone_size: -
v_call: TRBV11-2
cdr3_aa: CASRQTASGRVSEQFF
cdr3_nt: TGTGCCAGCAGACAGACCGCTAGCGGGAGAGTGTCTGAGCAGTTCTTC

d_call: -
j_call: TRBJ2-7
cdr3_length: 13
clone_size: -
v_call: TRBV5-1
cdr3_aa: CASSLGPNYEQYF
cdr3_nt: TGCGCCAGCAGCTTGGGGCCGAACTACGAGCAGTACTTC

d_call: TRBD2
j_call: TRBJ2-7
cdr3_length: 14
clone_size: many
v_call: TRBV12-3/TRBV12-4
cdr3_aa: CASSPGTNAYEQYF
cdr3_nt: TGTGCCAGCAGTCCCGGGACTAACGCCTACGAGCAGTACTTC

d_call: TRBD1
j_call: TRBJ1-2
cdr3_length: 14
clone_size: few
v_call: TRBV30
cdr3_aa: CAWSVPRGLGGYTF
cdr3_nt: TGTGCCTGGAGTGTACCCAGGGGGCTGGGCGGCTACACCTTC